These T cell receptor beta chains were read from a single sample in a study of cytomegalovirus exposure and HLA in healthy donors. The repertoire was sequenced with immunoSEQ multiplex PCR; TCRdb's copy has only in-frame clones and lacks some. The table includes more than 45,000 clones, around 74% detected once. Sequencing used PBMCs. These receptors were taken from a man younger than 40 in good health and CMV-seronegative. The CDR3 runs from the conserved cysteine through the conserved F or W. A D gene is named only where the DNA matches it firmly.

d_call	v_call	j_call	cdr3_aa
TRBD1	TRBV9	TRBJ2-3	CASSAHLGGQKLIDTQYF
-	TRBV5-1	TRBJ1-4	CASSRGKNEKLFF
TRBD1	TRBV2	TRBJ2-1	CASSNRGHEQFF
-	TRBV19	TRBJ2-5	CARRGLQETQYF
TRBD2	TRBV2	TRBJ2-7	CASIGTSGTYEQYF
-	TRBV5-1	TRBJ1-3	CASSPARGASGNTIYF
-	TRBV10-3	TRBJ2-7	CASHRSGDLIYEQYF
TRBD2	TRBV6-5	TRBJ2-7	CASSYAGLVYEQYF
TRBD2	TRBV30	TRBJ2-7	CAWSATSGTLSYEQYF
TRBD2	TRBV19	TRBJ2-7	CASSPSGTSGSYEQYF
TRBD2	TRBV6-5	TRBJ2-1	CASRMTSVSYNEQFF
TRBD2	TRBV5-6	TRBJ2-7	CASSASGRALHEQYF
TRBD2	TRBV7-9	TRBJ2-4	CASSLSSGRAGNIQYF
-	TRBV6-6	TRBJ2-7	CASRPGGVGGPSEQYF
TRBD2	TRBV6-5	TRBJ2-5	CASSYVSGMETQYF
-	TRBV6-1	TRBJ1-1	CASSAQEGMNTEAFF
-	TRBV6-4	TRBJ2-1	CASSGRERDEQFF
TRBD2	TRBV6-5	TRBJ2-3	CASSGLAGGPDTQYF
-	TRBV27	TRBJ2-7	CASSGLGTAYEQYF
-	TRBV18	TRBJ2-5	CASSPSEETQYF
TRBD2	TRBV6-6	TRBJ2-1	CASSYSSLAGPGEQFF
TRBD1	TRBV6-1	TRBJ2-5	CASSFQTGGVETQYF
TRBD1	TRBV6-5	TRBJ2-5	CASTETRGETQYF
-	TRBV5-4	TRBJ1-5	CASSLEGQPQHF
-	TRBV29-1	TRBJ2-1	CSVEGREVYNEQFF
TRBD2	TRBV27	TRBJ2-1	CASSLSPWTSGSNEQFF
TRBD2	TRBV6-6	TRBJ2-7	CASSYSPSGRGEQYF
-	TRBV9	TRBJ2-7	CASSADLGALGEQYF
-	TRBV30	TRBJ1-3	CACNRGNTIYF
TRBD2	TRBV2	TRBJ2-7	CASALAGVPEQYF
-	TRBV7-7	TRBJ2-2	CASSTGGVTGELFF
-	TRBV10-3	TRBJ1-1	CAISEVGNTEAFF
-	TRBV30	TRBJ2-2	CAWSVPRVVTLLDTGELFF
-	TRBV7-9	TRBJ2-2	CASSPRYRADTGELFF
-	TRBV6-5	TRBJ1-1	CASGTTGANTEAFF
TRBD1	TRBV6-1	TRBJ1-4	CASRTGSADVEKLFF
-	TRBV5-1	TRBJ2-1	CASSLGRNNEQFF
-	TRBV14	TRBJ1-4	CASSQLLGENEKLFF
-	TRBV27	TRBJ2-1	CASSPGLINEQFF